This T cell receptor (beta chain) emerged from a study of blood T cell repertoires in COVID-19. For the study at large: Acute-phase and convalescent COVID-19 samples originated in the United States, Italy and Spain. PBMCs, B-cell-depleted T cells, or T cells provided the cDNA or gDNA that made up the material.

Participant-given clinical history determined each cohort assignment. Among Cohort 3 donors, those recovered had two negative PCRs, clearance, or symptom resolution. Measured with immunoSEQ multiplex PCR; TCRdb has only the in-frame clones, and not every one. The data show some 100,000 clones, just over 85% seen once. V was clipped by 0 bases and J by 5 bases, with 18 bases between them. Per the germline V gene, CDR1 is SGHRS and CDR2 is YFSETQ. CDR3 length equals 17 residues. The chain couples TRBV5-1 to TRBJ2-1; D may be TRBD2 (6 bases). Sequenced sample: PBMCs or T cells enriched from blood (not recorded which). This receptor was obtained from a woman in her forties or fifties who had recovered from COVID-19. CDR3 protein: CASSLDVGGRTNNEQFF. For the CDR3, the DNA is TGCGCCAGCAGCTTGGACGTGGGGGGACGGACGAACAATGAGCAGTTCTTC.